Included here is one TCR beta chain sequence, with context. As yet, its antigen is unknown. The sample comes from a study of cytomegalovirus exposure and HLA in healthy donors. CDR3 length equals 16 residues. CDR1 MNHEY and CDR2 SMNVEV come from the germline V gene (reference sequence). The junction had 10 bases not matched to a gene; V was cut back by 6 bases and J by 1 base. Among the donors, all were healthy bone marrow donors. Whole-study results and caveats: Among donors in an Asian-associated ancestry cluster, a later analysis reportedly found fewer N-insertions than the roughly 700-donor mean. A later analysis associated some 18,000 TCR beta sequences with HLA alleles at a 0.05 false discovery rate.

PCR primers comprised 60 Vbeta and 13 Jbeta primers. Measured with immunoSEQ multiplex PCR; TCRdb has only the in-frame clones, and not every one. The table records over 100,000 clones, around 80% of them present only once. This clonotype was obtained from a man in his thirties or forties in good health and CMV-seronegative. The rearrangement uses TRBV27 and TRBJ2-3, with 7 bases aligning to TRBD1. The sequenced sample consisted of PBMCs. The CDR3 bases are TGTGCCAGCAGCCGCAAAGCCGGGACAGGCACAGATACGCAGTATTTT. Protein product: CASSRKAGTGTDTQYF.